This T cell receptor beta chain comes out of a study of blood T cells in healthy people across ages. The germline CDR1 and CDR2 sequences are SGHTA and FQGNSA. CDR3 length: 15 residues. Trimming removed 5 bases from V and 3 bases from J; junction bases left unmatched: 10. A second PCR of 7 to 11 cycles used a sample-barcoded 5' primer and a J-beta primer mix. TCRdb independently ran MiXCR on the 5' RACE reads; one entry per CDR3 protein. The repertoire has 890,000 or so distinct CDR3 sequences, around 68% of them found once; the top ten carry around a quarter. This receptor was taken from a man younger than 45 in good health. The specimen sequenced was blood. The rearrangement joins TRBV7-2 to TRBJ2-7, with 7 bases fitting TRBD1. The CDR3 DNA reads as TGTGCCAGCAGCGCGAACGTCGGGACAGTCTACGAGCAGTACTTC. Its translation is CASSANVGTVYEQYF.